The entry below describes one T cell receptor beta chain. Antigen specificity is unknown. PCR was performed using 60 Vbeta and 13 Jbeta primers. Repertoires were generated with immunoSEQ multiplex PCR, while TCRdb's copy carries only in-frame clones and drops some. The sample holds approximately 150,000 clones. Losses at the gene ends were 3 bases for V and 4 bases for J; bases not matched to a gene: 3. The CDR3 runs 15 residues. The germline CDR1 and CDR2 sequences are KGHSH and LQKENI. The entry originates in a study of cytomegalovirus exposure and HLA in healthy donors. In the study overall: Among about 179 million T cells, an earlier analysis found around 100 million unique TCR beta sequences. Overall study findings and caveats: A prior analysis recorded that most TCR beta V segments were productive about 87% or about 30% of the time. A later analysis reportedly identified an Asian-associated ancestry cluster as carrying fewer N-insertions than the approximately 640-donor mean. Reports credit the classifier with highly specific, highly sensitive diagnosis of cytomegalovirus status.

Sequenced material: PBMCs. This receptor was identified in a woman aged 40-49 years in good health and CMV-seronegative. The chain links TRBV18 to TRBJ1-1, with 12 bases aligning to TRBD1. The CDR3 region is CASSPQGQGATEAFF. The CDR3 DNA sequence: TGTGCCAGCTCACCCCAGGGACAGGGGGCCACTGAAGCTTTCTTT. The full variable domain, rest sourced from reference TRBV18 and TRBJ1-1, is NAGVMQNPRHLVRRRGQEARLRCSPMKGHSHVYWYRQLPEEGLKFMVYLQKENIIDESGMPKERFSAEFPKEGPSILRIQQVVRGDSAAYFCASSPQGQGATEAFFGQGTRLTVV.